What follows describes a single T cell receptor (beta chain). The antigen remains unidentified. This entry comes from a study of cytomegalovirus exposure and HLA in healthy donors. The overall study: Out of about 179 million T cells, an earlier analysis found more than 95 million unique TCR beta sequences in total. General observations from the study: From TCR beta sequences, most subjects' HLA-A and HLA-B alleles were reportedly predicted accurately. Earlier analysis yielded a pattern in which most TCR beta V segments were productive about 90% or about 30% of the time. The sole available immune exposure information was CMV serostatus.

Germline trimming cut 2 bases from V and 6 bases from J; bases unmatched to any gene: 10. Germline CDR1 and CDR2: MGHDK and SYGVNS. The CDR3 runs 15 residues. Both 60 Vbeta primers and 13 Jbeta primers went into the PCR. Produced via immunoSEQ multiplex PCR; TCRdb's table is partial and in-frame only. The table lists 150,000 to 200,000 clones, more than 60% of them singletons. This sequence originates from a woman in her 40s in good health and CMV-seropositive. The sample was PBMCs. V gene TRBV25-1 combines with J gene TRBJ2-7, with TRBD1 matching 7 bases. The CDR3 loop reads CASSETTGAPPEQYF. For the CDR3, the DNA is TGTGCCAGCAGTGAAACTACAGGGGCTCCCCCCGAGCAGTACTTC.